A single sample gave rise to the 20 T cell receptor beta chains below, sequenced in a study of CD8 T cells in ankylosing spondylitis. One entry per CDR3 protein results from TCRdb running MiXCR on the 5' RACE reads. The table records 25,000 to 40,000 distinct CDR3 sequences, about 7.2% of them present only once. Sample: blood, either unsorted or a sorted T cell fraction (not recorded which). The receptor set was obtained from a male donor with ankylosing spondylitis or in good health (not recorded which).

Many counts were recorded for this clonotype. This chain joins TRBV6-1 and TRBJ2-1, with 11 nucleotides matching TRBD2. The V gene end was trimmed by 6 bases and the J gene end by 0 bases; junction bases not matched to a gene: 4. Germline V lookup: CDR1 MNHNS, CDR2 SASEGT. This CDR3 is built from 16 residues. This CDR3 reads CASREGLAVSYNEQFF. The CDR3 DNA reads as TGTGCCAGCAGAGAGGGACTAGCGGTCTCCTACAATGAGCAGTTCTTC.

This clonotype was picked up a small number of times. The chain is built from TRBV18 and TRBJ2-1; 9 bases line up with TRBD1. The J segment lost 8 bases and the V segment lost 4 bases, leaving 15 bases of the junction unmatched. Germline-derived CDR1 and CDR2 are KGHSH and LQKENI. The CDR3 totals 17 residues. The CDR3 here is CASSLQAGTGSFHEQFF. Here the CDR3 DNA reads TGTGCCAGCTCACTTCAGGCCGGGACAGGGAGTTTTCATGAGCAGTTCTTC.

In this sample, this clonotype turned up many times. The V call is TRBV4-2, the J call TRBJ1-1; the match to TRBD1 covers 7 bases. Losses at the gene ends were 0 bases for V and 0 bases for J; bases not matched to a gene: 7. Germline V gene sequence: CDR1 LGHNA, CDR2 YNFKEQ. The CDR3 length is 17 residues. The CDR3 here is CASSQDPAGQMNTEAFF. CDR3 nucleotide sequence: TGTGCCAGCAGCCAAGATCCCGCGGGACAGATGAACACTGAAGCTTTCTTT.

A note on this clonotype: A read error may explain this, as a much larger clone is one base away. The chain links TRBV6-1 to TRBJ1-1; tentatively, D is TRBD1 (5 bases). Germline V gives CDR1 MNHNS, CDR2 SASEGT. This CDR3 region has 14 residues. V lost 6 bases, J lost 7 bases, and 18 bases lay in between. CDR3 bases: TGTGCCAGCAGCCCTGGCTACGAGAGGGGTGAAGCTTTCTTT. Translating gives CASSPGYERGEAFF.

Turning to this clonotype: Compared with germline, one end of the junction differs, possibly owing to a read error. The rearrangement joins TRBV3-1 to TRBJ2-7; a weak D match, TRBD2 (6 bases). Germline V gene sequence: CDR1 LGHDT, CDR2 YNNKEL (reference sequence). The CDR3 consists of 15 residues. CDR3 residues: CASSQGGLDSCEQYF. DNA for the CDR3: TGTGCCAGCAGCCAAGGGGGACTCGACTCCTGCGAGCAGTACTTC.

Ten or more counts support this clonotype. An end of the junction does not agree with germline; a read error may underlie this. The chain combines TRBV6-5 with TRBJ1-5; D unresolved. Germline V gene data show CDR1 as MNHEY and CDR2 as SVGAGI. The CDR3 length is 15 residues. CDR3 in amino acids: CASSYSGSGKQPQHF. As DNA, the CDR3 is TGTGCCAGCAGTTACAGTGGCAGTGGCAAGCAGCCCCAGCATTTT.

CDR3 sequence reads: CASSFYAASGEQYF. The CDR3 bases are TGTGCCAGCAGTTTCTACGCCGCGTCCGGCGAGCAGTACTTC. The chain employs TRBV2 and TRBJ2-7; D not resolved. The CDR3 loop spans 14 amino acids. Germline V gene lookup returns CDR1 SNHLY and CDR2 FYNNEI. Trimming pared 5 bases from V and 6 bases from J, leaving 17 bases between.

This clonotype was observed at least ten times. This rearrangement joins TRBV9 to TRBJ1-3; 7 bases are a match to TRBD1. V lost 1 base and J lost 0; bases outside the gene matches: 19. The CDR3 length is 21 residues. The V gene's germline CDR1 is SGDLS and CDR2 YYNGEE. The CDR3 sequence is CASSVKDQQGLKSFSGNTIYF. CDR3 in DNA: TGTGCCAGCAGCGTAAAAGATCAACAGGGGCTAAAATCGTTCTCTGGAAACACCATATATTTT.

This chain connects TRBV5-5 to TRBJ2-5; D perhaps matches TRBD2 (6 bases). CDR3 length: 14 residues. Trimming took off 2 bases at V and 1 base at J, with 9 bases between the two ends. The germline V gene has CDR1 SGHKS and CDR2 YYEKEE (reference sequence). The DNA of the CDR3 is TGTGCCAGCAGCTTCGGACTATCCCAAGAGACCCAGTACTTC. This translates into CASSFGLSQETQYF. Full variable domain (missing parts from reference TRBV5-5 and TRBJ2-5): DAGVTQSPTHLIKTRGQQVTLRCSPISGHKSVSWYQQVLGQGPQFIFQYYEKEERGRGNFPDRFSARQFPNYSSELNVNALLLGDSALYLCASSFGLSQETQYFGPGTRLLVL.

There are many counts of this clonotype. This chain joins TRBV20-1 and TRBJ2-7, with TRBD2 matching 11 bases. Germline V lookup: CDR1 DFQATT, CDR2 SNEGSKA (reference sequence). CDR3 size: 16 residues. V was clipped by 0 bases and J by 1 base; unmatched bases: 5. The CDR3 loop is CSARDTGTSGSYEQYF. In DNA, the CDR3 is TGCAGTGCTAGAGACACCGGGACTAGCGGTTCCTACGAGCAGTACTTC.

The chain joins TRBV12-3 or TRBV12-4 to TRBJ2-7, with D possibly called TRBD1 or TRBD2 (6 bases each). The CDR3 length is 14 residues. Trimming took off 8 bases at V and 6 bases at J, with 20 bases between the two ends. The CDR3 loop is CASGTGTGACEQYF. The CDR3, as DNA: TGTGCCAGCGGAACCGGGACGGGGGCCTGCGAGCAGTACTTC.

This clonotype occurred many times. This chain uses TRBV10-3 with TRBJ1-4; 7 nucleotides align to TRBD1. The junction had 5 bases not matched to a gene; V was cut back by 10 bases and J by 3 bases. The CDR3 contains 13 residues. Germline lookup yields CDR1 ENHRY and CDR2 SYGVKD. The CDR3 here is CASSDRANEKLFF. The CDR3 coding sequence is TGTGCCAGCTCAGACAGGGCTAATGAAAAACTGTTTTTT.

This clonotype was recorded many times. This chain connects TRBV7-8 to TRBJ1-4; D gene ambiguous. Deletions cut 3 bases from V and 8 bases from J, with 10 bases between. This CDR3 is 13 amino acids long. Germline lookup yields CDR1 SGHVS and CDR2 FQNEAQ. CDR3 loop: CASSFGGNEKLFF. In DNA, the CDR3 is TGTGCCAGCAGCTTCGGAGGGAACGAAAAACTGTTTTTT.

This clonotype came up many times. The gene calls are TRBV6-5 and TRBJ2-5, with D hard to call. Germline CDR1 is MNHEY and CDR2 is SVGAGI. This CDR3 is 14 amino acids long. V was pared by 1 base and J by 2 bases, with 8 bases between. The CDR3: CASSYLAAQETQYF. The CDR3 nucleotides are TGTGCCAGCAGTTACTTGGCAGCACAAGAGACCCAGTACTTC.

This clonotype was observed at least ten times. The chain couples TRBV4-1 to TRBJ2-1, with D unclear. The CDR3 is 12 amino acids. Germline loops: CDR1 MGHRA, CDR2 YSYEKL. Between the trimmed V and J ends, which lost 0 bases and 10 bases, there was a span of 7 bases. The CDR3: CASSQDLREQFF. The CDR3 nucleotides read TGCGCCAGCAGCCAAGATTTGCGGGAGCAGTTCTTC.

The chain recombines TRBV7-9 with TRBJ2-1; the D is unclear. Trimming shortened V by 2 bases and J by 5 bases, and 7 bases separated the two germline ends. In germline, CDR1 is SEHNR, CDR2 FQNEAQ (reference sequence). This CDR3 has 13 amino acids. The CDR3 loop reads CASSLLGNNEQFF. The CDR3 DNA reads as TGTGCCAGCAGCTTACTAGGGAACAATGAGCAGTTCTTC.

This clonotype was counted at least ten times. This chain links TRBV5-1 with TRBJ2-5; D is unresolved. The CDR3 length is 13 residues. Germline loops: CDR1 SGHRS, CDR2 YFSETQ. V was clipped by 4 bases and J by 3 bases, with 10 bases between them. CDR3 residues: CASSAGPEETQYF. In nucleotides, the CDR3 is TGCGCCAGCAGCGCCGGGCCCGAAGAGACCCAGTACTTC.

In this sample, this clonotype turned up many times. The rearrangement uses TRBV10-3 and TRBJ2-7; 11 bases line up with TRBD2. CDR1 and CDR2 from the germline V gene are ENHRY and SYGVKD. This CDR3 has 17 amino acids. Losses at the gene ends were 4 bases for V and 2 bases for J; bases not matched to a gene: 10. The CDR3 sequence: CAISGTSGSSTTYEQYF. The CDR3 bases are TGTGCCATCAGTGGGACTAGCGGGTCCAGCACTACCTACGAGCAGTACTTC.

The sample holds many counts of this clonotype. The chain combines TRBV29-1 with TRBJ1-1; D is uncertain. V was cut by 8 bases and J by 1 base, with 8 bases left in between. This CDR3 contains 11 residues. Germline V gene data show CDR1 as SQVTM and CDR2 as ANQGSEA. The CDR3 DNA is TGCAGCCCCCAGAGGAACACTGAAGCTTTCTTT. Its protein is CSPQRNTEAFF.

The sample holds many counts of this clonotype. The chain employs TRBV29-1 and TRBJ1-2; TRBD1 matches at 7 bases. Germline loops: CDR1 SQVTM, CDR2 ANQGSEA. V shed 4 bases, J shed 7 bases, and the junction held 3 bases outside the gene matches. The CDR3 spans 11 residues. CDR3 residues: CSVGQGGGYTF. The CDR3 coding sequence is TGCAGCGTTGGACAGGGCGGTGGCTACACCTTC.